The 32 T cell receptor beta chains below were found in one sample sequenced in a study of tumor and adjacent non-tumor tissue in lung cancer. A modified ARM-PCR protocol with three rounds of nested PCR amplified TCRbeta. Each CDR3 protein is one row after TCRdb ran MiXCR on the multiplex PCR reads. The data show 65,000 to 90,000 distinct CDR3 sequences, with around 70% seen just once and about 12% held by the top ten. No cell sorting was done before RNA was extracted from the tissue. The sequencing sample was made of lung tumor tissue. Receptor source: a woman in her 70s with non-small cell lung cancer.

This clonotype occurred once. This sequence joins TRBV24-1 and TRBJ2-5; D gene unclear. The CDR3 contains 15 residues. Germline V gene data show CDR1 as KGHDR and CDR2 as SFDVKD. The V gene lost 4 bases and the J gene lost 1 base, with 12 bases spanning the gap. CDR3 loop: CATSETIGIQETQYF. In nucleotides, the CDR3 is TGTGCCACCAGTGAAACTATAGGGATCCAAGAGACCCAGTACTTC.

Details on this clonotype: A much larger clone lies one base from this, so it may be a read error. The CDR3 does not close with the conserved phenylalanine or tryptophan, likely indicating a read error. This chain connects TRBV7-9 to TRBJ1-1; no firm D call. The CDR3 has 13 residues. The germline CDR1 and CDR2 sequences are SEHNR and FQNEAQ (reference sequence). V was cut by 1 base and J by 3 bases, with 6 bases left in between. CDR3: CASSLDRDTEAFL. The CDR3 region has the DNA TGTGCCAGCAGCTTAGACAGAGACACTGAAGCTTTCTTA.

The chain has TRBV10-1 and TRBJ2-7, with D perhaps assigned TRBD1 or TRBD2 (5 bases each). Trimming left V 1 base short and J 7 bases short, with 14 bases between. The CDR3 is 14 residues long. CDR1 and CDR2 (germline): WNHNN, SYGVQD (reference sequence). The CDR3 DNA follows: TGCGCCAGCAGTGAGTGGTATGGGACGAGGGAGCAGTACTTC. Translation gives CASSEWYGTREQYF.

This clonotype was found many times. V and J are TRBV28 and TRBJ2-7; 8 bases line up with TRBD1. The CDR3 loop spans 16 amino acids. V shed 6 bases, J shed 2 bases, and the junction held 12 bases outside the gene matches. Germline V CDR1 and CDR2: MDHEN, SYDVKM. The CDR3 region has the DNA TGTGCCAGCAGCCGTAATGGGGACAGGAACACCTACGAGCAGTACTTC. This encodes CASSRNGDRNTYEQYF.

The chain uses TRBV5-1 and TRBJ1-6; D might be TRBD1 (5 bases). CDR3 size: 16 residues. Germline CDR1 and CDR2: SGHRS and YFSETQ. Trimming cost V 4 bases and J 7 bases, with 18 bases left between them. CDR3 in amino acids: CASSSRDPGPNSPLHF. The CDR3, as DNA: TGCGCCAGCAGCAGCCGGGACCCCGGTCCGAATTCACCCCTCCACTTT.

In its sample, this clonotype was seen many times. V gene TRBV12-3 or TRBV12-4 combines with J gene TRBJ2-7; maybe TRBD2 (6 bases). This CDR3 region has 14 residues. V lost 5 bases and J 2 bases, leaving 13 bases between the germline ends. The CDR3 sequence: CASSKTGSTYEQYF. The CDR3 nucleotides read TGTGCCAGCAGTAAAACCGGGAGTACCTACGAGCAGTACTTC.

As concerns this clonotype: One end of the junction is discordant with germline, which a read error may explain. The CDR3 spells CSSSQWGTSSMEIQYF. DNA of the CDR3: TGTTCCAGCAGCCAATGGGGGACTAGTTCTATGGAGATCCAGTACTTC. The chain has TRBV4-2 and TRBJ2-5, with 8 bases matching TRBD2. The CDR3 is 16 amino acids. CDR1 LGHNA and CDR2 YNFKEQ come from the germline V gene.

Notes on this clonotype: Because the CDR3 is missing its conserved closing phenylalanine or tryptophan, this is likely a read error. The chain carries TRBV6-1 and TRBJ1-6; D call uncertain. Germline lookup yields CDR1 MNHNS and CDR2 SASEGT. The length of the CDR3 is 15 residues. In DNA form, the CDR3 reads TGTGCCAGCAGTGAAGGGCCAGGCTTGCCTTCATCCCTCCACATT. As protein: CASSEGPGLPSSLHI.

The genes are TRBV3-1 and TRBJ2-7, with TRBD2 as a possible D gene (6 bases). The CDR3 runs 14 residues. The V gene lost 1 base and the J gene lost 3 bases, with 10 bases spanning the gap. Germline V gene sequence: CDR1 LGHDT, CDR2 YNNKEL (reference sequence). CDR3 DNA: TGTGCCAGCAGCCAAGTGGTCGGGAGCTACGAGCAGTACTTC. This translates into CASSQVVGSYEQYF.

V and J are TRBV7-6 and TRBJ2-4; perhaps TRBD1 as D (5 bases). CDR1 is SGHVS, CDR2 FNYEAQ, per germline. Trimming took off 6 bases at V and 8 bases at J, with 14 bases between the two ends. This CDR3 comprises 13 residues. The CDR3 here is CASSIAGMDIQYF. The CDR3 DNA sequence: TGTGCCAGCAGTATAGCAGGGATGGACATTCAGTACTTC.

Worth noting for this clonotype: As the CDR3 is not closed by the conserved phenylalanine or tryptophan, this likely results from a read error. V and J are TRBV5-5 and TRBJ1-5; D not certain. V was clipped by 9 bases and J by 0 bases, with 16 bases between them. There are 15 residues in the CDR3. Per the germline V gene, CDR1 is SGHKS and CDR2 is YYEKEE (reference sequence). The chain's CDR3 is CANTPGDPSNQPQHL. CDR3 DNA: TGTGCCAACACCCCCGGAGATCCTAGCAATCAGCCCCAGCATTTA.

This clonotype was counted once. An end of the junction does not agree with germline; a read error may underlie this. The V gene is TRBV20-1, the J gene TRBJ2-1; 8 bases match TRBD2. The CDR3 extends over 15 amino acids. Germline loops: CDR1 DFQATT, CDR2 SNEGSKA (reference sequence). The CDR3 protein is CSVRDGGRPNNEQFF. Written as DNA, the CDR3 is TGCAGTGTTAGAGACGGCGGGAGGCCCAACAATGAGCAGTTCTTC.

This clonotype was picked up many times. This rearrangement joins TRBV28 to TRBJ1-5, with TRBD1 matching 7 bases. Germline V gives CDR1 MDHEN, CDR2 SYDVKM. Unmatched junction bases numbered 12, after V lost 7 bases and J lost 6 bases. This CDR3 comprises 15 residues. The CDR3 DNA reads as TGTGCCAGCAACTTCAGGGGGGTGCGCGGTCAGCCCCAGCATTTT. Translation gives CASNFRGVRGQPQHF. Combining the CDR3 with reference TRBV28 and TRBJ1-5 gives the whole variable domain DVKVTQSSRYLVKRTGEKVFLECVQDMDHENMFWYRQDPGLGLRLIYFSYDVKMKEKGDIPEGYSVSREKKERFSLILESASTNQTSMYLCASNFRGVRGQPQHFGDGTRLSIL.

This clonotype was detected only a few times. Since the CDR3 does not end with the conserved phenylalanine or tryptophan, this likely comes from a read error. The chain links TRBV6-5 to TRBJ1-1; perhaps TRBD1 as D (5 bases). Germline V gives CDR1 MNHEY, CDR2 SVGAGI. The CDR3 consists of 15 residues. With 6 bases removed from V and 8 bases from J, the gap between germline ends came to 22 bases. CDR3 in DNA: TGTGCCAGCAGCTCCCGGCCCCCGCGGGGGACCGAAGCTTTCCTG. Protein product: CASSSRPPRGTEAFL.

The gene calls are TRBV11-3 and TRBJ2-2, with D possibly called TRBD1 or TRBD2 (5 bases each). This CDR3 contains 17 residues. Trimming left V 2 bases short and J 17 bases short, with 30 bases between. Germline values: CDR1 SGHNT, CDR2 YENEEA. DNA for the CDR3: TGTGCCAGCAGCTTAAGTCCAGGGAAGACGGACACCGGGGAGATCTTTTTT. It encodes CASSLSPGKTDTGEIFF.

In the case of this clonotype: A much larger clone differs from this one at a single base, so this may be a read error. This chain uses TRBV28 with TRBJ1-1, with D perhaps TRBD1 (6 bases). Germline V lookup: CDR1 MDHEN, CDR2 SYDVKM. The CDR3 spans 15 residues. The CDR3: CVSSFGGRIFTEAFF. As DNA, the CDR3 is TGTGTCAGCAGTTTTGGGGGCAGGATATTCACTGAAGCTTTCTTT.

Concerning this clonotype: The junction departs from germline at one end; a sequencing error may be responsible. The chain joins TRBV4-1 to TRBJ1-1; 9 bases map to TRBD1. CDR1 and CDR2 from the germline V gene are MGHRA and YSYEKL. This CDR3 comprises 15 residues. Here the CDR3 DNA reads TGCGCCAGGAGCCAAAGGACAGGGGATGGCACTGAAGCCTTCTTT. It is translated as CARSQRTGDGTEAFF.

In this sample, this clonotype turned up a few times. Germline and junction disagree at one end, which may indicate a read error. This chain joins TRBV5-1 and TRBJ2-2; a possible D gene is TRBD1 (6 bases). Germline CDR1 is SGHRS and CDR2 is YFSETQ. The CDR3 covers 16 residues. Here the CDR3 DNA reads TGCGACAGCAGCTGGCCGGACAGCCTGAACACCGGGGAGCTGTTTTTT. Encoded protein: CDSSWPDSLNTGELFF.

As to this clonotype: The junction and the germline gene differ at one end; a read error may be behind it. V and J are TRBV6-2 or TRBV6-3 and TRBJ2-1, with D hard to call. The CDR3 is made up of 14 amino acids. Germline assignment: CDR1 MNHEY and CDR2 SVGEGT. CDR3 in DNA: TGTGCCAGTAGCACACGGAGAGACGTAAATGAGCAGCTCTTC. It translates to CASSTRRDVNEQLF.

This clonotype appeared once. V usage is TRBV28 and J usage is TRBJ1-5; weak D call: TRBD1 (6 bases). The CDR3 spans 19 residues. V was shortened by 2 bases and J by 0 bases, with 20 bases between the two germline ends. The germline V gene encodes CDR1 MDHEN and CDR2 SYDVKM. The CDR3 region has the DNA TGTGCCAGCAGTTTAACTGGGAGGGGGGTAGGCTATAGCAATCAGCCCCAGCATTTT. Translated, it gives CASSLTGRGVGYSNQPQHF.

This clonotype was seen repeatedly, ten times or more. The chain couples TRBV28 to TRBJ1-1; 7 nucleotides agree with TRBD1. The CDR3 covers 17 residues. V lost 6 bases to trimming and J lost 0 bases; unmatched junction nucleotides: 13. Germline-derived CDR1 and CDR2 are MDHEN and SYDVKM. This CDR3 reads CASSPLKGAWMNTEAFF. The CDR3 bases are TGTGCCAGCAGCCCTCTAAAGGGGGCCTGGATGAACACTGAAGCTTTCTTT.

Regarding this clonotype: A single base separates this from a much larger clone, so it may be a read error. V usage is TRBV5-8 and J usage is TRBJ1-1; no definite D call. Per the germline V gene, CDR1 is SGHTS and CDR2 is YDEGEE. The CDR3 runs to 13 residues. The CDR3 sequence: CVSSRPPNTEAFF. DNA of the CDR3: TGTGTCAGCAGCCGTCCCCCGAACACTGAAGCTTTCTTT.

With respect to this clonotype: This may be a read error, as it is one base from a much larger clone. The rearrangement uses TRBV28 and TRBJ2-1, with TRBD1 matching 10 bases. The CDR3 is 14 residues long. Germline assignment: CDR1 MDHEN and CDR2 SYDVKM. The CDR3 sequence is CASILTGGGDEQVF. The CDR3 DNA sequence: TGTGCCAGCATCTTGACAGGGGGCGGCGATGAGCAGGTCTTC.

For this clonotype: This could be a read error, since a much larger clone is one nucleotide away. No conserved phenylalanine or tryptophan ends this CDR3, so it is likely a read error. The J gene is TRBJ2-2, the V gene TRBV6-4, with 12 bases matching TRBD1. V lost 2 bases to trimming and J lost 2 bases; unmatched junction nucleotides: 9. The CDR3 runs 19 residues. Germline CDR1 and CDR2: MRHNA and SNTAGT. The CDR3 DNA follows: TGTGCCAGCAGTGACGGAGGGGACAGGGGGCCCATTAACACCGGGGAGCTGTTTCTT. This gives the protein CASSDGGDRGPINTGELFL.

On this clonotype itself: One junction end disagrees with the germline gene, perhaps due to a read error. This chain connects TRBV20-1 to TRBJ2-1, with TRBD2 matching over 11 bases. CDR3 length equals 15 residues. The germline V gene has CDR1 DFQATT and CDR2 SNEGSKA (reference sequence). CDR3: CSARHSGRGDNEKFF. Written as DNA, the CDR3 is TGCAGTGCTAGGCATAGCGGGAGGGGGGACAATGAGAAGTTCTTC.

Comment on this clonotype: This may be a read error: a much more frequent sequence differs by one nucleotide. This chain connects TRBV20-1 to TRBJ1-1; no reliable D call. Looked up from germline, CDR1 is DFQATT and CDR2 is SNEGSKA (reference sequence). CDR3 length: 10 residues. V lost 2 bases, J lost 6 bases, and 4 bases lay in between. The CDR3 bases are TGCAGTGCTAGATCCTCTGAAGCTTTCTTT. It translates to CSARSSEAFF.

Concerning this clonotype itself: One end of the junction does not line up with germline, which may come from a read error. J is TRBJ2-1 and V is TRBV7-9; D uncertain. The CDR3 loop spans 14 amino acids. Germline CDR1 SEHNR, CDR2 FQNEAQ (reference sequence). The CDR3 nucleotides are TGTGCCAGCAGCTTAAGCATTGCCTACAATGAGCAGTCCTTC. Protein product: CASSLSIAYNEQSF.

With regard to this clonotype: The junction does not match germline at one end; this may be a read error. The rearrangement links TRBV6-2 or TRBV6-3 to TRBJ1-1, with D perhaps TRBD1 (5 bases). CDR1 and CDR2 (germline): MNHEY, SVGEGT. There are 13 residues in the CDR3. The CDR3 is CASLRGMNSEAFF. Written as DNA, the CDR3 is TGTGCCAGCCTAAGGGGCATGAACAGTGAAGCCTTCTTT.

V usage is TRBV11-2 and J usage is TRBJ2-1; TRBD2 matches at 14 bases. Trimming at V came to 6 bases and at J to 6 bases, leaving 13 bases not matched to a gene. The CDR3 has 18 amino acids. Germline assignment: CDR1 SGHAT and CDR2 FQNNGV. CDR3 loop: CASRSGLAGGPGANEQFF. For the CDR3, the DNA is TGTGCCAGCAGATCTGGACTAGCGGGGGGCCCTGGGGCCAATGAGCAGTTCTTC.

A word on this clonotype: Given the absence of the conserved phenylalanine or tryptophan at the CDR3 end, a read error is likely. The chain combines TRBV29-1 with TRBJ1-1, with D hard to call. The CDR3 has 13 residues. V lost 3 bases to trimming and J lost 4 bases, with 12 bases between them. Germline assignment: CDR1 SQVTM and CDR2 ANQGSEA. CDR3 sequence: CSVDRHLFTEAFL. CDR3 nucleotide sequence: TGCAGCGTTGACAGACACCTTTTCACTGAAGCTTTCCTT.

On this clonotype: One end of the junction does not line up with germline, which may come from a read error. The chain links TRBV4-1 to TRBJ2-1, with D perhaps matching TRBD2 (6 bases). The CDR3 runs to 16 residues. The germline V gene has CDR1 MGHRA and CDR2 YSYEKL. The CDR3 sequence: CASSLHDSGHYNVQFF. The CDR3 DNA follows: TGCGCCAGCAGCCTTCACGATAGCGGCCACTACAATGTGCAGTTCTTC.

The chain employs TRBV20-1 and TRBJ2-5; 7 nucleotides match TRBD2. CDR1 is DFQATT and CDR2 is SNEGSKA in the germline V gene (reference sequence). The CDR3 covers 17 residues. V lost 0 bases to trimming and J lost 3 bases; unmatched junction nucleotides: 13. The CDR3 DNA reads as TGCAGTGCTAGAGAGCAAGGGCGACTAGCAGGAGAAGAGACCCAGTACTTC. Its protein is CSAREQGRLAGEETQYF.